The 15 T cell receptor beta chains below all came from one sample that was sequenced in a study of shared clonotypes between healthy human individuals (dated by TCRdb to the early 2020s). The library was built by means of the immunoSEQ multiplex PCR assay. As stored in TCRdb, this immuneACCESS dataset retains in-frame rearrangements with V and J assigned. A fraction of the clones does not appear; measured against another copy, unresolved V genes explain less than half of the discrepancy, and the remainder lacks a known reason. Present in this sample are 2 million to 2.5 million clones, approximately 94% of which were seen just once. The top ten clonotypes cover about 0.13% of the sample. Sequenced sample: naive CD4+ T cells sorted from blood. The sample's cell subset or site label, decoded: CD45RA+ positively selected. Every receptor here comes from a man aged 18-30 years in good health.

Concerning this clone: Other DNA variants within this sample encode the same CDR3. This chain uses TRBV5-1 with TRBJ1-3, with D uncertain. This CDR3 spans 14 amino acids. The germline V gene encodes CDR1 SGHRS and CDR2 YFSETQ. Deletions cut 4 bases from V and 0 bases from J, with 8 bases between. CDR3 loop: CASSAGSSGNTIYF. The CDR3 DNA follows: TGCGCCAGCAGCGCCGGTAGCTCTGGAAACACCATATATTTT.

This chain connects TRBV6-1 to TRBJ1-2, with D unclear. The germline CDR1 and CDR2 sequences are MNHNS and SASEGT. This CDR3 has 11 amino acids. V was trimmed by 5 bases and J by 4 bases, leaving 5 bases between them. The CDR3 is CASSLGYGYTF. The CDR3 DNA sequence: TGTGCCAGCAGTTTAGGCTATGGCTACACCTTC.

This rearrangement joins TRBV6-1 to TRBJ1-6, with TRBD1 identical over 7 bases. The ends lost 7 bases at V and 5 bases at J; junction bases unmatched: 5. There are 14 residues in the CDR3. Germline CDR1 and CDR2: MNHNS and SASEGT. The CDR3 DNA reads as TGTGCCAGCAATGTCGGGACAGATAATTCACCCCTCCACTTT. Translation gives CASNVGTDNSPLHF.

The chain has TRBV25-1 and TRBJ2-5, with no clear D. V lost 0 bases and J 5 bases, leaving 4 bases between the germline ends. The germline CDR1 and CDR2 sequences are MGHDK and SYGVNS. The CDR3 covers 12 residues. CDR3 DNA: TGTGCCAGCAGTGAATATTTGGAGACCCAGTACTTC. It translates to CASSEYLETQYF.

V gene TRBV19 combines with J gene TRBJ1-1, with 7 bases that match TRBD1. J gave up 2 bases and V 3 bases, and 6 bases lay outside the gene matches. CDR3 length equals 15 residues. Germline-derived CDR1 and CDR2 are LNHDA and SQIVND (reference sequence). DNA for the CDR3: TGTGCCAGTAGTATCTTCGGGACAGATAACACTGAAGCTTTCTTT. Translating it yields CASSIFGTDNTEAFF. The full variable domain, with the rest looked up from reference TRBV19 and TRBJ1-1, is DGGITQSPKYLFRKEGQNVTLSCEQNLNHDAMYWYRQDPGQGLRLIYYSQIVNDFQKGDIAEGYSVSREKKESFPLTVTSAQKNPTAFYLCASSIFGTDNTEAFFGQGTRLTVV.

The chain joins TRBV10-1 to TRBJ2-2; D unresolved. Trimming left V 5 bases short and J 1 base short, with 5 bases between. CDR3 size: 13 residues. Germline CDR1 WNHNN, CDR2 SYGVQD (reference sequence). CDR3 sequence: CASSNRNTGELFF. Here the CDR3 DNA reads TGCGCCAGCAGTAATCGGAACACCGGGGAGCTGTTTTTT.

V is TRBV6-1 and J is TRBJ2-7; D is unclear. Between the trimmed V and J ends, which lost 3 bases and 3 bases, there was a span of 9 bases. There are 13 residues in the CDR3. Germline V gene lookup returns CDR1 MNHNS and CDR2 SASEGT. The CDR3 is CASSDGGYYEQYF. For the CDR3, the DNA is TGTGCCAGCAGTGACGGTGGATACTACGAGCAGTACTTC.

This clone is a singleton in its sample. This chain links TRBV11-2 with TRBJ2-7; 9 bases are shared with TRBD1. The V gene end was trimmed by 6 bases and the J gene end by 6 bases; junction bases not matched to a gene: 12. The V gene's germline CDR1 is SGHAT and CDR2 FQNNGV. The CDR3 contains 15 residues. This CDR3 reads CASRTPGTGFSEQYF. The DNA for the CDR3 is TGTGCCAGCAGAACCCCCGGGACAGGGTTCTCCGAGCAGTACTTC. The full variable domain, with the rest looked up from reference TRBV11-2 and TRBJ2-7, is EAGVAQSPRYKIIEKRQSVAFWCNPISGHATLYWYQQILGQGPKLLIQFQNNGVVDDSQLPKDRFSAERLKGVDSTLKIQPAKLEDSAVYLCASRTPGTGFSEQYFGPGTRLTVT.

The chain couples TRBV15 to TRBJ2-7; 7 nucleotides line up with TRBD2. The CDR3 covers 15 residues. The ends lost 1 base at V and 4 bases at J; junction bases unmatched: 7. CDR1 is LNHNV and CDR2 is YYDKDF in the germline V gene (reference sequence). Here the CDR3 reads CATSRGLADKYEQYF. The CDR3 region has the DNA TGTGCCACCAGCAGAGGGCTAGCGGACAAATACGAGCAGTACTTC. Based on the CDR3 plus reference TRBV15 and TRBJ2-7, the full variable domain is DAMVIQNPRYQVTQFGKPVTLSCSQTLNHNVMYWYQQKSSQAPKLLFHYYDKDFNNEADTPDNFQSRRPNTSFCFLDIRSPGLGDTAMYLCATSRGLADKYEQYFGPGTRLTVT.

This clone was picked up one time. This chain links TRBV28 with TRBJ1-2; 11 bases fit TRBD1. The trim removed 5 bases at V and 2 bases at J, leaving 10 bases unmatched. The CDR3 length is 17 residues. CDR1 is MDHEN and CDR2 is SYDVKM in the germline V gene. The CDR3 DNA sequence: TGTGCCAGCAGTCCGGGACAGGGGGTTATGGGGAACTATGGCTACACCTTC. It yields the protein CASSPGQGVMGNYGYTF.

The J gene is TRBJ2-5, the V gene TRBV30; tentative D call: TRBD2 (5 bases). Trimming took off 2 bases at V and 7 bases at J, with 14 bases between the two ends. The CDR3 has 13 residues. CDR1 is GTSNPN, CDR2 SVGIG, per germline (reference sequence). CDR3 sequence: CAWSKGSEGTQYF. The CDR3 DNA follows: TGTGCCTGGAGTAAAGGGTCCGAGGGGACCCAGTACTTC. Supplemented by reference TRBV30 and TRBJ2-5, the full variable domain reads SQTIHQWPATLVQPVGSPLSLECTVEGTSNPNLYWYRQAAGRGLQLLFYSVGIGQISSEVPQNLSASRPQDRQFILSSKKLLLSDSGFYLCAWSKGSEGTQYFGPGTRLLVL.

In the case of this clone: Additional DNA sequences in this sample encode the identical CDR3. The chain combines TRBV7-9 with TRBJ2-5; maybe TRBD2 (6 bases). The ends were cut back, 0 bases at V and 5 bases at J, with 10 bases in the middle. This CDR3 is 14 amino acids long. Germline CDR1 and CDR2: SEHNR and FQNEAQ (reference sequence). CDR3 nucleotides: TGTGCCAGCAGCTTAGCAGGGAGCGGGGAGACCCAGTACTTC. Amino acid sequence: CASSLAGSGETQYF.

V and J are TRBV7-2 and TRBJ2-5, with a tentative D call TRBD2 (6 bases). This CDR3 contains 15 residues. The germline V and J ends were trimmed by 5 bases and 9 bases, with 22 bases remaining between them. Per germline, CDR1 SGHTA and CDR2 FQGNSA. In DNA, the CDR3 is TGTGCCAGCAGCGGCACGTTCCCGGGAGTAACCTCCCAGTACTTC. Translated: CASSGTFPGVTSQYF.

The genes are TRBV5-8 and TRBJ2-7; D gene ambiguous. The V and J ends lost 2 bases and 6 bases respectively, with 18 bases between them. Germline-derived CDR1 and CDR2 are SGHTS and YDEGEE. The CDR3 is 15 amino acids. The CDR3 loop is CASSLRSPFRGEQYF. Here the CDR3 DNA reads TGTGCCAGCAGCTTACGGAGCCCGTTTCGCGGCGAGCAGTACTTC. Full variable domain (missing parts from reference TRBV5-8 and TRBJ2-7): EAGVTQSPTHLIKTRGQQATLRCSPISGHTSVYWYQQALGLGLQFLLWYDEGEERNRGNFPPRFSGRQFPNYSSELNVNALELEDSALYLCASSLRSPFRGEQYFGPGTRLTVT.

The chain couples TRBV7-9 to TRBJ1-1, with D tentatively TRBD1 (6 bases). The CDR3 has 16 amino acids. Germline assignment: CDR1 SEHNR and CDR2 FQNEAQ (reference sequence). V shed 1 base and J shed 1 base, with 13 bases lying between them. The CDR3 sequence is CASSLGWDMENTEAFF. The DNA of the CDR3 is TGTGCCAGCAGCTTAGGCTGGGACATGGAGAACACTGAAGCTTTCTTT.